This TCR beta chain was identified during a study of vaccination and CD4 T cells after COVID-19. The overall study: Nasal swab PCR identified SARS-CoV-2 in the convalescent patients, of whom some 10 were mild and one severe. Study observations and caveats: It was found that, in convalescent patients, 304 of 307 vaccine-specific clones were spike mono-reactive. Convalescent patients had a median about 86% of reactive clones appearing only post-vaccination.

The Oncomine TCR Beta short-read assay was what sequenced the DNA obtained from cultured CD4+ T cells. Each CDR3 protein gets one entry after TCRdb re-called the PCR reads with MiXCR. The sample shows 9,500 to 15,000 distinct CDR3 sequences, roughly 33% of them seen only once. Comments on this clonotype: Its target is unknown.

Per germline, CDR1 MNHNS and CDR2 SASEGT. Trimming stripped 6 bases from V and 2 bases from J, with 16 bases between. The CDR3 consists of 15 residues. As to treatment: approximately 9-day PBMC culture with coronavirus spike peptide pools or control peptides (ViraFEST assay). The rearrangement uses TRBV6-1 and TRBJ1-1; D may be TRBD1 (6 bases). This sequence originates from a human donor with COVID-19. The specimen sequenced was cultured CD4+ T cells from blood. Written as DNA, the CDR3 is TGTGCCAGCAGGATTTGGGGGCAGACTAACACTGAAGCTTTCTTT. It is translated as CASRIWGQTNTEAFF.